This is a list of T cell receptor beta chains from one sample in a study of shared T cell receptors in the human thymus. Sequenced by immunoSEQ multiplex PCR; TCRdb stores in-frame clones only, minus some. The sample lists hundreds of thousands of clones, about 87% seen once, with under 0.01% in the top ten. Another study also made use of these data, one on human thymus T cells.

The material sequenced was thymocytes. These receptors originate from a boy younger than two with a congenital heart defect. Each CDR3 is given with its conserved first and last residue. Each record gives: clone size, D gene, CDR3 length, V gene, J gene, CDR3 DNA, CDR3 protein. A D gene is named only where the DNA matches it firmly. Expanded clones are given a class, and other clones once, few, many or no size at all.

.	.	12	TRBV27	TRBJ1-1	TGTGCCAGCAGAGGGGGGGGGTTTGAAGCTTTCTTT	CASRGGGFEAFF
few	TRBD2	17	TRBV4-1	TRBJ2-5	TGCGCCAGCAGCCAAGAAGGGTCACTAGCGGGATCCCAGACCCAGTACTTC	CASSQEGSLAGSQTQYF
.	TRBD1	15	TRBV6-5	TRBJ2-7	TGTGCCAGCAGACCTGGACAGGGTAATGATTACGAGCAGTACTTC	CASRPGQGNDYEQYF
.	.	16	TRBV5-6	TRBJ2-7	TGTGCCAGCAGCTTAGGCCCGCCAGGGGTCTCCTACGAGCAGTACTTC	CASSLGPPGVSYEQYF
.	.	14	TRBV28	TRBJ2-1	TGTGCCAGCAGTTTATTCGGTGGGAGTCATGAGCAGTTCTTC	CASSLFGGSHEQFF
.	.	15	TRBV27	TRBJ2-1	TGTGCCAGCAGTGATGTCCCGGGGTTGGACAATGAGCAGTTCTTC	CASSDVPGLDNEQFF
few	.	14	TRBV27	TRBJ1-3	TGTGCCAGCAGTTTAGGGACACCAGGAAACACCATATATTTT	CASSLGTPGNTIYF
.	.	16	TRBV28	TRBJ1-5	TGTGCCAGCACCAAACCAAGGGTCCAGGGTGGTCAGCCCCAGCATTTT	CASTKPRVQGGQPQHF
.	.	16	TRBV19	TRBJ1-5	TGTGCCAGTAGTATATCGGCCAGGGGTAAAGATCAGCCCCAGCATTTT	CASSISARGKDQPQHF
.	.	13	TRBV4-1	TRBJ2-1	TGCGCCAGCAGTATGGGCGACGTGGATGAGCAGTTCTTC	CASSMGDVDEQFF
few	.	13	TRBV28	TRBJ1-2	TGTGCCAGCAGTGGGGGGTGCAACTATGGCTACACCTTC	CASSGGCNYGYTF
.	.	15	TRBV15	TRBJ2-5	TGTGCCACCAGCAGTAGTAGGAGGGGGCAGGAGACCCAGTACTTC	CATSSSRRGQETQYF
.	TRBD1	14	TRBV7-6	TRBJ1-6	TGTGCCAGCAGCCCGGGACAGCATAATTCCCCCCTCCACTTT	CASSPGQHNSPLHF
.	TRBD2	16	TRBV7-9	TRBJ2-2	TGTGCCAGCAGCTCACCATGGGAGGGAAACACCGGGGAGCTGTTTTTT	CASSSPWEGNTGELFF
.	.	15	TRBV5-1	TRBJ2-1	TGCGCCAGCAGCTTGCTGGAGTCGGCCCTCAATGAGCAGTTCTTC	CASSLLESALNEQFF
.	.	14	TRBV1	TRBJ1-1	TGCACCAGCAGCCATCTATCTGTGAACACTGAAGCTTTCTTT	CTSSHLSVNTEAFF
.	.	14	TRBV9	TRBJ2-3	TGTGCCAGCAGCCCACTGATCCCCGCAGATACGCAGTATTTT	CASSPLIPADTQYF
.	TRBD1	15	TRBV6-5	TRBJ1-4	TGTGCCAGCAGCTCGGACAGGGTAACTAATGAAAAACTGTTTTTT	CASSSDRVTNEKLFF
.	.	15	TRBV4-1	TRBJ1-2	TGCGCCAGCAGCCAAGAGGAGGGTCCCTACCCTGGCTACACCTTC	CASSQEEGPYPGYTF
few	TRBD1	18	TRBV28	TRBJ2-7	TGTGCCAGCAGTTTATACAACTCCGGGACAGGGAGCTCCTACGAGCAGTACTTC	CASSLYNSGTGSSYEQYF
once	.	16	TRBV7-9	TRBJ2-2	TGTGCCAGCAGCTTGGGGGCTCGGGGAGCCACCGGGGAGCTGTTTTTT	CASSLGARGATGELFF
.	.	14	TRBV18	TRBJ2-5	TGTGCCAGCTCACCTCCGGGGTACCAAGAGACCCAGTACTTC	CASSPPGYQETQYF
.	.	12	TRBV5-1	TRBJ1-2	TGCGCCAGCAGCTTGGTTTTTGGCGGCTACACCTTC	CASSLVFGGYTF
once	.	12	TRBV2	TRBJ2-2	TGTGCCAGCTTCCAGAACACCGGGGAGCTGTTTTTT	CASFQNTGELFF
.	TRBD1	19	TRBV2	TRBJ2-7	TGTGCCAGCAGTGAAGGTAGAAGCCCGTTACAGGGGCCTCTCCACGAGCAGTACTTC	CASSEGRSPLQGPLHEQYF
.	.	11	TRBV30	TRBJ2-1	TGTGCCTGGAGGCCACAGGGAGATCCGTTCTTC	CAWRPQGDPFF
.	TRBD1	15	TRBV28	TRBJ2-4	TGTGCCAGCAGCGGGACAGGGTCTGCCAAAAACATTCAGTACTTC	CASSGTGSAKNIQYF
.	TRBD1	14	TRBV5-3	TRBJ1-1	TGTGCCAGAAGCGCCGGGACAGGGAGTTCTGAAGCTTTCTTT	CARSAGTGSSEAFF
.	.	14	TRBV6-6	TRBJ1-1	TGTGCCAGCAGTTACGTCGGGTTGAACACTGAAGCTTTCTTT	CASSYVGLNTEAFF
.	.	14	TRBV2	TRBJ1-1	TGTGCCAGCACCGCCGGCAGGGTGGCCACTGAAGCTTTCTTT	CASTAGRVATEAFF
.	TRBD1	15	TRBV7-9	TRBJ1-1	TGTGCCAGCAGCGTCCGGGACAGGGGGAACACTGAAGCTTTCTTT	CASSVRDRGNTEAFF
.	.	13	TRBV18	TRBJ1-1	TGTGCCAGCTCACCAACAGGGAACACTGAAGCTTTCTTT	CASSPTGNTEAFF